These 17 T cell receptor beta chains originate from one sample sequenced in a study of CD8 T cells in ankylosing spondylitis. MiXCR, applied by TCRdb to the 5' RACE reads, yields one record per CDR3 protein. The sample consists of 250,000 to 400,000 distinct CDR3 sequences, roughly 11% of them appearing once. The sample consisted of blood, either unsorted or a sorted T cell fraction (not recorded which). The receptors stem from a female donor with ankylosing spondylitis or in good health (not recorded which).

This clonotype has a count of ten or more. V gene TRBV7-2 combines with J gene TRBJ1-1; no clear D. There are 13 residues in the CDR3. V lost 2 bases and J lost 3, with 7 bases in between. Germline CDR1 is SGHTA and CDR2 is FQGNSA. As DNA, the CDR3 is TGTGCCAGCAGCTTATGGGTGTACACTGAAGCTTTCTTT. It is translated as CASSLWVYTEAFF.

This clonotype was detected many times. The chain joins TRBV5-1 to TRBJ1-1; no reliable D call. Trimming took 2 bases from V and 9 from J, leaving 17 bases between them. The CDR3 has 14 residues. Germline loops: CDR1 SGHRS, CDR2 YFSETQ. The CDR3 DNA sequence: TGCGCCAGCAGCTTCAGGAGTTCGGGAAACAAAGCTTTCTTT. This encodes CASSFRSSGNKAFF. Looking up the rest from reference TRBV5-1 and TRBJ1-1 gives the full variable domain: KAGVTQTPRYLIKTRGQQVTLSCSPISGHRSVSWYQQTPGQGLQFLFEYFSETQRNKGNFPGRFSGRQFSNSRSEMNVSTLELGDSALYLCASSFRSSGNKAFFGQGTRLTVV.

This clonotype came up many times. V is TRBV10-3 and J is TRBJ2-2; D call uncertain. Trimming stripped 0 bases from V and 7 bases from J, with 3 bases between. The germline gives CDR1 ENHRY, CDR2 SYGVKD. The CDR3 spans 12 residues. CDR3 bases: TGTGCCATCAGTGAGTCGAACGGGGAGCTGTTTTTT. Translation: CAISESNGELFF.

In its sample, this clonotype was seen many times. The chain employs TRBV20-1 and TRBJ1-5, with D possibly TRBD1 on 6 matching bases. The germline gives CDR1 DFQATT, CDR2 SNEGSKA (reference sequence). The CDR3 covers 14 residues. Trimming cost V 3 bases and J 4 bases, with 13 bases left between them. The CDR3 coding sequence is TGCAGTGCTAGTCCGGGGGGCGGGAATCAGCCCCAGCATTTT. It is translated as CSASPGGGNQPQHF.

This clonotype was counted ten times or more. The chain carries TRBV20-1 and TRBJ2-1, with D uncertain. Germline CDR1 DFQATT, CDR2 SNEGSKA (reference sequence). V was clipped by 3 bases and J by 0 bases, with 9 bases between them. CDR3 length: 14 amino acids. The CDR3 reads CSASRLLSYNEQFF. The CDR3 region has the DNA TGCAGTGCTAGCCGGTTGCTCTCCTACAATGAGCAGTTCTTC.

This clonotype was counted between two and nine times. V and J are TRBV10-3 and TRBJ2-7; D gene unclear. Germline V gene data show CDR1 as ENHRY and CDR2 as SYGVKD. V shed 2 bases and J shed 4 bases, with 12 bases lying between them. CDR3 length: 14 amino acids. The CDR3 sequence: CAISEGGPPYEQYF. DNA for the CDR3: TGTGCCATCAGTGAGGGCGGACCGCCGTACGAGCAGTACTTC.

This clonotype was counted only a few times. The CDR3 here is CASSGSRNSYEQYF. The CDR3 DNA sequence: TGTGCCAGCAGCGGGAGCAGGAATTCCTACGAGCAGTACTTC. V gene TRBV5-5 combines with J gene TRBJ2-7, with a possible D match to TRBD2 (5 bases). CDR3 size: 14 residues. The V and J ends lost 4 bases and 1 base respectively, with 12 bases between them. Per the germline V gene, CDR1 is SGHKS and CDR2 is YYEKEE (reference sequence).

As concerns this clonotype: Mismatch with germline at one junction end may stem from a read error. The chain couples TRBV5-1 to TRBJ1-1; D perhaps matches TRBD1 (6 bases). The CDR3 runs 14 residues. Germline CDR1 reads SGHRS; CDR2 reads YFSETQ. CDR3 region: CASTNMGTSTEALF. The CDR3 region has the DNA TGCGCCAGCACCAACATGGGGACATCCACTGAAGCTCTCTTT.

This clonotype was counted only a few times. J is TRBJ2-3 and V is TRBV7-6; 14 bases agree with TRBD2. The CDR3 covers 16 residues. V lost 5 bases and J lost 7; bases outside the gene matches: 8. The germline V gene encodes CDR1 SGHVS and CDR2 FNYEAQ. DNA of the CDR3: TGTGCCAGCAGCGGGCGACTAGCGGGAGGGTTAAATACGCAGTATTTT. Translated, it gives CASSGRLAGGLNTQYF.

This clonotype was recorded many times. The chain joins TRBV5-1 to TRBJ1-4; D not resolved. Germline CDR1 SGHRS, CDR2 YFSETQ. CDR3 size: 16 residues. V dropped 0 bases and J dropped 7 bases, with 16 bases sitting between them. Written as DNA, the CDR3 is TGCGCCAGCAGCTTGGACCGACGGAGGGCGGGTGAAAAACTGTTTTTT. As protein: CASSLDRRRAGEKLFF.

This clonotype has at least ten counts. The CDR3, as DNA: TGTGCCAGCAGTATTTACCGGGCCTACACCGGGGAGCTGTTTTTT. Its protein product is CASSIYRAYTGELFF. The chain joins TRBV28 to TRBJ2-2; D is undetermined. There are 15 residues in the CDR3. Germline V gene lookup returns CDR1 MDHEN and CDR2 SYDVKM. V lost 5 bases, J lost 3 bases, and 13 bases lay in between.

This clonotype was observed at least ten times. V usage is TRBV27 and J usage is TRBJ2-3; no reliable D call. Germline values: CDR1 MNHEY, CDR2 SMNVEV (reference sequence). This CDR3 region has 14 residues. V was clipped by 3 bases and J by 1 base, with 8 bases between them. The CDR3 reads CASSLRKGTDTQYF. DNA of the CDR3: TGTGCCAGCAGTTTGCGGAAGGGCACAGATACGCAGTATTTT.

This clonotype was seen more than once but under ten times. The genes are TRBV2 and TRBJ2-7; 11 positions agree with TRBD2. CDR3 size: 15 residues. CDR1 and CDR2 (germline): SNHLY, FYNNEI. The J segment lost 6 bases and the V segment lost 10 bases, leaving 14 bases of the junction unmatched. CDR3 sequence: CATLGSSGRAFEQYF. The CDR3 bases are TGTGCCACACTTGGTAGTAGCGGGAGGGCCTTCGAGCAGTACTTC. Full variable domain (remainder filled in from reference TRBV2 and TRBJ2-7): EPEVTQTPSHQVTQMGQEVILRCVPISNHLYFYWYRQILGQKVEFLVSFYNNEISEKSEIFDDQFSVERPDGSNFTLKIRSTKLEDSAMYFCATLGSSGRAFEQYFGPGTRLTVT.

Details on this clonotype: A single base separates this from a much larger clone, so it may be a read error. The chain has TRBV27 and TRBJ2-3, with D unresolved. This CDR3 comprises 13 residues. CDR1 MNHEY and CDR2 SMNVEV come from the germline V gene (reference sequence). Trimming pared 10 bases from V and 5 bases from J, leaving 16 bases between. This CDR3 is CATGWDLIDTQYF. CDR3 nucleotide sequence: TGTGCCACCGGCTGGGATCTCATAGATACGCAGTATTTT.

This clonotype was observed many times. The rearrangement joins TRBV20-1 to TRBJ2-7; TRBD1 might be the D (7 bases). Germline V gene sequence: CDR1 DFQATT, CDR2 SNEGSKA (reference sequence). V lost 4 bases to trimming and J lost 5 bases, with 24 bases between them. This CDR3 region has 16 residues. The CDR3 sequence is CSATYRTGGSRNEQYF. The CDR3 nucleotides read TGCAGTGCTACTTACCGGACAGGAGGGTCAAGAAACGAGCAGTACTTC.

The chain has TRBV23-1 and TRBJ2-1; D remains unclear. TRBV23-1 is designated an ORF whose function remains uncertain. Trimming removed 5 bases at V and 0 bases at J, with 20 bases between. This CDR3 region has 18 residues. The DNA of the CDR3 is TGCGCCAGCAGTGTGATGTTTAGGAGATTAACCTCCTACAATGAGCAGTTCTTC. Protein sequence: CASSVMFRRLTSYNEQFF.

V is TRBV7-9 and J is TRBJ2-5; 10 bases map to TRBD1. The V segment lost 4 bases and the J segment 5 bases; nucleotides outside the gene matches: 10. Germline V CDR1 and CDR2: SEHNR, FQNEAQ (reference sequence). The CDR3 runs to 16 residues. The CDR3 region is CASSWGTGANSETQYF. CDR3 nucleotide sequence: TGTGCCAGCAGCTGGGGGACAGGGGCCAACTCGGAGACCCAGTACTTC.